This T cell receptor beta chain was captured by sequencing in a study of shared clonotypes between healthy human individuals. Per the germline V gene, CDR1 is MNHNS and CDR2 is SASEGT. V trimming: 9 bases; J trimming: 4 bases; junction bases outside the gene matches: 2. The CDR3 has 11 residues. Sequenced by immunoSEQ multiplex PCR; TCRdb stores in-frame clones only, minus some. This table holds some 1,100,000 clones, around 78% found once. The sample comprised memory CD4+ T cells from PBMCs. The subset was: CD45RA-negative fraction. The clonotype originates from a man younger than 35 in good health. Some clones in this sample may be carry-over from other donors' samples. V and J are TRBV6-1 and TRBJ2-5; 7 nucleotides line up with TRBD2. The CDR3, as DNA: TGTGCCAGTTCGGGGGGAGAGACCCAGTACTTC. It encodes CASSGGETQYF.